A selection of T cell receptor beta chains follows, all from one sample in a study of T cell responses to AZD1222 COVID-19 vaccine. Libraries were prepared by immunoSEQ multiplex PCR; TCRdb keeps only in-frame clonotypes and omits some of them. The sample gives some 140,000 clones, 90% of which show up once; 1.5% to 2% is in the top ten. The material was peripheral blood, obtained on day 0 of AZD1222 vaccination. These receptors were taken from an adult in good health. Each CDR3 is given with its conserved first and last residue. The order of the fields is CDR3 length, D gene, J gene, clone size, V gene, CDR3 protein, CDR3 DNA. D genes are given only for firm matches. Clone size appears in some rows only: once, few, many, or a class for an expanded clone.

CDR3 length: 14; D gene: .; J gene: TRBJ1-2; clone size: .; V gene: TRBV11-2; CDR3 protein: CASSSLRTVYGYTF; CDR3 DNA: TGTGCCAGCAGCTCGCTTCGGACAGTCTATGGCTACACCTTC
CDR3 length: 18; D gene: TRBD2; J gene: TRBJ2-2; clone size: .; V gene: TRBV27; CDR3 protein: CASSLLASGKFNTGELFF; CDR3 DNA: TGTGCCAGCAGTTTGTTGGCTAGCGGGAAGTTCAACACCGGGGAGCTGTTTTTT
CDR3 length: 16; D gene: TRBD2; J gene: TRBJ2-1; clone size: .; V gene: TRBV7-9; CDR3 protein: CASSSLTGGTYNEQFF; CDR3 DNA: TGTGCCAGCAGCTCCCTAACGGGGGGTACCTACAATGAGCAGTTCTTC
CDR3 length: 15; D gene: TRBD2; J gene: TRBJ2-7; clone size: .; V gene: TRBV10-3; CDR3 protein: CAIRSSGVGVYEQYF; CDR3 DNA: TGTGCCATCAGGAGTAGCGGGGTTGGGGTTTACGAGCAGTACTTC
CDR3 length: 16; D gene: TRBD1; J gene: TRBJ1-1; clone size: once; V gene: TRBV7-9; CDR3 protein: CASSLLQTGVSTEAFF; CDR3 DNA: TGTGCCAGCAGCTTGTTACAGACAGGGGTGAGCACTGAAGCTTTCTTT
CDR3 length: 13; D gene: .; J gene: TRBJ2-7; clone size: .; V gene: TRBV18; CDR3 protein: CASSPPTTDEQYF; CDR3 DNA: TGTGCCAGCTCACCACCTACGACAGACGAGCAGTACTTC
CDR3 length: 15; D gene: TRBD2; J gene: TRBJ2-1; clone size: .; V gene: TRBV7-2; CDR3 protein: CASTPRGGRYNEQFF; CDR3 DNA: TGTGCCAGCACCCCTCGGGGGGGAAGGTACAATGAGCAGTTCTTC
CDR3 length: 16; D gene: TRBD2; J gene: TRBJ2-5; clone size: .; V gene: TRBV7-9; CDR3 protein: CASSLLGGEGGETQYF; CDR3 DNA: TGTGCCAGCAGCCTACTAGGAGGGGAGGGAGGGGAGACCCAGTACTTC
CDR3 length: 15; D gene: TRBD2; J gene: TRBJ2-1; clone size: .; V gene: TRBV7-3; CDR3 protein: CASSLGTSVYNEQFF; CDR3 DNA: TGTGCCAGCAGCTTAGGGACTAGCGTTTACAATGAGCAGTTCTTC
CDR3 length: 15; D gene: TRBD2; J gene: TRBJ2-5; clone size: .; V gene: TRBV18; CDR3 protein: CASSPWTSGGETQYF; CDR3 DNA: TGTGCCAGCTCACCTTGGACTAGCGGGGGTGAGACCCAGTACTTC
CDR3 length: 14; D gene: .; J gene: TRBJ1-6; clone size: .; V gene: TRBV11-2; CDR3 protein: CASSGSGRGTPLHF; CDR3 DNA: TGTGCCAGCAGCGGATCAGGGCGTGGGACACCCCTCCACTTT
CDR3 length: 14; D gene: .; J gene: TRBJ1-5; clone size: few; V gene: TRBV24-1; CDR3 protein: CATSYRVGNQPQHF; CDR3 DNA: TGTGCCACCAGTTACAGGGTTGGCAATCAGCCCCAGCATTTT
CDR3 length: 10; D gene: .; J gene: TRBJ2-7; clone size: .; V gene: TRBV20-1; CDR3 protein: CSALFYEQYF; CDR3 DNA: TGCAGTGCGCTCTTCTACGAGCAGTACTTC
CDR3 length: 14; D gene: .; J gene: TRBJ2-2; clone size: once; V gene: TRBV5-6; CDR3 protein: CASSLGQGTGELFF; CDR3 DNA: TGTGCCAGCAGCTTGGGTCAGGGCACCGGGGAGCTGTTTTTT
CDR3 length: 17; D gene: TRBD2; J gene: TRBJ2-1; clone size: .; V gene: TRBV5-6; CDR3 protein: CASSLLAGGTTNNEQFF; CDR3 DNA: TGTGCCAGCAGCTTACTAGCGGGGGGGACAACTAACAATGAGCAGTTCTTC
CDR3 length: 15; D gene: .; J gene: TRBJ1-5; clone size: .; V gene: TRBV5-1; CDR3 protein: CASSLDGGDNQPQHF; CDR3 DNA: TGCGCCAGCAGCTTGGACGGAGGGGACAATCAGCCCCAGCATTTT
CDR3 length: 16; D gene: TRBD1; J gene: TRBJ2-1; clone size: .; V gene: TRBV5-5; CDR3 protein: CASSLMRDSSYNEQFF; CDR3 DNA: TGTGCCAGCAGCTTGATGAGGGACAGCTCCTACAATGAGCAGTTCTTC
CDR3 length: 18; D gene: TRBD1; J gene: TRBJ1-2; clone size: .; V gene: TRBV5-1; CDR3 protein: CASSVRPQGAPIDYGYTF; CDR3 DNA: TGCGCCAGCAGCGTTAGACCACAGGGGGCGCCTATAGACTATGGCTACACCTTC
CDR3 length: 13; D gene: TRBD1; J gene: TRBJ1-5; clone size: .; V gene: TRBV29-1; CDR3 protein: CSVWTGSNQPQHF; CDR3 DNA: TGCAGCGTATGGACAGGGAGTAATCAGCCCCAGCATTTT
CDR3 length: 15; D gene: .; J gene: TRBJ2-2; clone size: .; V gene: TRBV5-1; CDR3 protein: CASSFAGVNTGELFF; CDR3 DNA: TGCGCCAGCAGCTTCGCCGGGGTGAACACCGGGGAGCTGTTTTTT
CDR3 length: 13; D gene: .; J gene: TRBJ2-7; clone size: .; V gene: TRBV4-1; CDR3 protein: CASSPPGTYEQYF; CDR3 DNA: TGCGCCAGCAGCCCCCCCGGGACCTACGAGCAGTACTTC
CDR3 length: 14; D gene: .; J gene: TRBJ1-4; clone size: .; V gene: TRBV15; CDR3 protein: CATSREGMGEKLFF; CDR3 DNA: TGTGCCACCAGCAGAGAGGGAATGGGTGAAAAACTGTTTTTT
CDR3 length: 12; D gene: .; J gene: TRBJ1-1; clone size: .; V gene: TRBV19; CDR3 protein: CASSILGRRAFF; CDR3 DNA: TGTGCCAGTAGTATTTTGGGGAGGAGGGCTTTCTTT
CDR3 length: 12; D gene: TRBD1; J gene: TRBJ1-2; clone size: .; V gene: TRBV7-2; CDR3 protein: CASSPGGWGYTF; CDR3 DNA: TGTGCCAGCAGCCCAGGGGGCTGGGGCTACACCTTC
CDR3 length: 14; D gene: TRBD2; J gene: TRBJ2-7; clone size: .; V gene: TRBV7-2; CDR3 protein: CASSTGTRSYEQYF; CDR3 DNA: TGTGCCAGCAGCACCGGGACTAGGTCTTACGAGCAGTACTTC
CDR3 length: 15; D gene: TRBD2; J gene: TRBJ2-1; clone size: .; V gene: TRBV11-1; CDR3 protein: CASSFVPGGRSEQFF; CDR3 DNA: TGTGCCAGCAGCTTCGTCCCGGGGGGGCGGAGTGAGCAGTTCTTC
CDR3 length: 16; D gene: TRBD1; J gene: TRBJ1-2; clone size: .; V gene: TRBV28; CDR3 protein: CASIAVRGLALFGYTF; CDR3 DNA: TGTGCCAGCATTGCCGTCAGGGGGTTGGCCCTATTTGGCTACACCTTC
CDR3 length: 15; D gene: .; J gene: TRBJ1-2; clone size: .; V gene: TRBV7-2; CDR3 protein: CASSPGPRASDGYTF; CDR3 DNA: TGTGCCAGCAGCCCAGGACCCCGCGCTTCAGATGGCTACACCTTC
CDR3 length: 11; D gene: .; J gene: TRBJ1-2; clone size: .; V gene: TRBV12-3/TRBV12-4; CDR3 protein: CASSRTYGYTF; CDR3 DNA: TGTGCCAGCAGCCGCACTTATGGCTACACCTTC
CDR3 length: 13; D gene: .; J gene: TRBJ1-4; clone size: few; V gene: TRBV7-8; CDR3 protein: CASSSRRDGKLFF; CDR3 DNA: TGTGCCAGCAGCAGCAGAAGGGACGGAAAACTGTTTTTT
CDR3 length: 12; D gene: .; J gene: TRBJ1-1; clone size: .; V gene: TRBV19; CDR3 protein: CASRPRGLEAFF; CDR3 DNA: TGTGCCAGTCGTCCACGGGGCCTAGAAGCTTTCTTT
CDR3 length: 14; D gene: .; J gene: TRBJ1-4; clone size: once; V gene: TRBV30; CDR3 protein: CAWTGGSLNEKLFF; CDR3 DNA: TGTGCCTGGACCGGAGGCAGTCTAAATGAAAAACTGTTTTTT
CDR3 length: 16; D gene: TRBD1; J gene: TRBJ1-2; clone size: .; V gene: TRBV4-3; CDR3 protein: CASSLVEAGGFYGYTF; CDR3 DNA: TGCGCCAGCAGCCTAGTAGAGGCAGGGGGCTTCTATGGCTACACCTTC
CDR3 length: 12; D gene: .; J gene: TRBJ2-7; clone size: once; V gene: TRBV6-5; CDR3 protein: CASTMSSYEQYF; CDR3 DNA: TGTGCCAGCACTATGAGCTCCTACGAGCAGTACTTC
CDR3 length: 11; D gene: .; J gene: TRBJ1-2; clone size: once; V gene: TRBV12-3/TRBV12-4; CDR3 protein: CASTANYGYTF; CDR3 DNA: TGTGCCAGCACTGCTAACTATGGCTACACCTTC
CDR3 length: 17; D gene: .; J gene: TRBJ2-3; clone size: .; V gene: TRBV15; CDR3 protein: CATSRDLGGRGPDTQYF; CDR3 DNA: TGTGCCACCAGCAGAGACTTGGGGGGCCGTGGGCCAGATACGCAGTATTTT
CDR3 length: 15; D gene: .; J gene: TRBJ1-2; clone size: .; V gene: TRBV2; CDR3 protein: CASSDLGRGGSGYTF; CDR3 DNA: TGTGCCAGCAGTGATCTAGGACGGGGGGGGAGTGGCTACACCTTC
CDR3 length: 13; D gene: .; J gene: TRBJ1-2; clone size: few; V gene: TRBV30; CDR3 protein: CAWTSRDGAAYTF; CDR3 DNA: TGTGCCTGGACCTCAAGGGACGGCGCGGCCTACACCTTC
CDR3 length: 12; D gene: TRBD2; J gene: TRBJ2-5; clone size: .; V gene: TRBV12-3/TRBV12-4; CDR3 protein: CASSKAGETQYF; CDR3 DNA: TGTGCCAGCAGCAAAGCGGGGGAGACCCAGTACTTC
CDR3 length: 15; D gene: .; J gene: TRBJ2-7; clone size: .; V gene: TRBV19; CDR3 protein: CASTPGWGRGYEQYF; CDR3 DNA: TGTGCCAGTACCCCTGGGTGGGGCAGGGGTTACGAGCAGTACTTC
CDR3 length: 12; D gene: .; J gene: TRBJ1-1; clone size: .; V gene: TRBV7-3; CDR3 protein: CASSLVAGEAFF; CDR3 DNA: TGTGCCAGCAGCTTAGTCGCAGGTGAAGCTTTCTTT
CDR3 length: 14; D gene: .; J gene: TRBJ1-2; clone size: .; V gene: TRBV27; CDR3 protein: CASSPIQGFHGYTF; CDR3 DNA: TGTGCCAGCAGTCCCATTCAGGGTTTCCATGGCTACACCTTC
CDR3 length: 14; D gene: .; J gene: TRBJ2-2; clone size: .; V gene: TRBV6-5; CDR3 protein: CASKVTGHTGELFF; CDR3 DNA: TGTGCCAGCAAAGTAACAGGACACACCGGGGAGCTGTTTTTT
CDR3 length: 12; D gene: .; J gene: TRBJ1-2; clone size: .; V gene: TRBV30; CDR3 protein: CAWSRGYYGYTF; CDR3 DNA: TGTGCCTGGAGTCGGGGCTACTATGGCTACACCTTC
CDR3 length: 16; D gene: .; J gene: TRBJ2-2; clone size: .; V gene: TRBV3-1/TRBV3-2; CDR3 protein: CASSQEGHSPTGELFF; CDR3 DNA: TGTGCCAGCAGCCAAGAGGGACATTCCCCCACCGGGGAGCTGTTTTTT
CDR3 length: 13; D gene: .; J gene: TRBJ2-7; clone size: .; V gene: TRBV6-4; CDR3 protein: CASSATVCCEQYF; CDR3 DNA: TGTGCCAGCAGTGCGACAGTTTGCTGCGAGCAGTACTTC
CDR3 length: 15; D gene: .; J gene: TRBJ1-2; clone size: .; V gene: TRBV12-5; CDR3 protein: CASGGRQRFNYGYTF; CDR3 DNA: TGTGCTAGTGGCGGAAGGCAGAGATTTAACTATGGCTACACCTTC
CDR3 length: 20; D gene: TRBD2; J gene: TRBJ2-3; clone size: .; V gene: TRBV19; CDR3 protein: CASSIDQSGGREGQADTQYF; CDR3 DNA: TGTGCCAGTAGTATAGATCAATCCGGCGGGCGGGAGGGCCAAGCAGATACGCAGTATTTT
CDR3 length: 16; D gene: TRBD2; J gene: TRBJ2-1; clone size: .; V gene: TRBV5-1; CDR3 protein: CASSFSGRSSNNEQFF; CDR3 DNA: TGCGCCAGCAGCTTTAGCGGGAGGTCCTCAAACAATGAGCAGTTCTTC
CDR3 length: 16; D gene: TRBD1; J gene: TRBJ2-5; clone size: .; V gene: TRBV28; CDR3 protein: CASSLVQGAFKETQYF; CDR3 DNA: TGTGCCAGCAGCCTCGTTCAGGGGGCGTTTAAAGAGACCCAGTACTTC
CDR3 length: 15; D gene: TRBD1; J gene: TRBJ2-7; clone size: .; V gene: TRBV7-9; CDR3 protein: CASSLAGTGLAEQYF; CDR3 DNA: TGTGCCAGCAGCTTAGCCGGGACAGGGCTCGCCGAGCAGTACTTC
CDR3 length: 14; D gene: TRBD2; J gene: TRBJ2-5; clone size: .; V gene: TRBV19; CDR3 protein: CASSMASGQETQYF; CDR3 DNA: TGTGCCAGTAGTATGGCTAGCGGGCAAGAGACCCAGTACTTC
CDR3 length: 17; D gene: TRBD2; J gene: TRBJ2-1; clone size: once; V gene: TRBV7-8; CDR3 protein: CASSLFVGLREGHEQFF; CDR3 DNA: TGTGCCAGCAGCTTATTCGTTGGACTAAGGGAGGGACATGAGCAGTTCTTC
CDR3 length: 13; D gene: .; J gene: TRBJ2-7; clone size: .; V gene: TRBV18; CDR3 protein: CASSPWQGYEQYF; CDR3 DNA: TGTGCCAGCTCACCATGGCAGGGCTACGAGCAGTACTTC
CDR3 length: 14; D gene: .; J gene: TRBJ2-2; clone size: .; V gene: TRBV27; CDR3 protein: CASTGTRNTGELFF; CDR3 DNA: TGTGCCAGCACCGGGACACGTAACACCGGGGAGCTGTTTTTT
CDR3 length: 13; D gene: .; J gene: TRBJ1-1; clone size: .; V gene: TRBV2; CDR3 protein: CASRRVLNTEAFF; CDR3 DNA: TGTGCCAGCAGACGGGTCCTGAACACTGAAGCTTTCTTT
CDR3 length: 12; D gene: .; J gene: TRBJ1-2; clone size: .; V gene: TRBV6-5; CDR3 protein: CASSYAADRYTF; CDR3 DNA: TGTGCCAGCAGTTACGCGGCAGACCGGTACACCTTC
CDR3 length: 12; D gene: .; J gene: TRBJ2-2; clone size: once; V gene: TRBV7-6; CDR3 protein: CASSITGWGLFF; CDR3 DNA: TGTGCCAGCAGCATAACGGGATGGGGGCTGTTTTTT